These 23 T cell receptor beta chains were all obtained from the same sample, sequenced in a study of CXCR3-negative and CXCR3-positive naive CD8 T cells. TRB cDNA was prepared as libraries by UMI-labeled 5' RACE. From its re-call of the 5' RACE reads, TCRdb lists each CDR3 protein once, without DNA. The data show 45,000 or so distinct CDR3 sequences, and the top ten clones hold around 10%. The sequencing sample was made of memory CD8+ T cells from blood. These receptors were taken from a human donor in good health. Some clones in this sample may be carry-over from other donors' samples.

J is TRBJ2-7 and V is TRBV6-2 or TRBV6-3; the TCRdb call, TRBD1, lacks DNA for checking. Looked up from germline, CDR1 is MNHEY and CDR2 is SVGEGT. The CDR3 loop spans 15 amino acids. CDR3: CASRNRDRGKSEQYF.

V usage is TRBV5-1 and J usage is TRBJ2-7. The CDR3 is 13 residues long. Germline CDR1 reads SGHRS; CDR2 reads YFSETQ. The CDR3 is CASSLETDYEQYF. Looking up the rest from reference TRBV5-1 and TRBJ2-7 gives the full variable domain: KAGVTQTPRYLIKTRGQQVTLSCSPISGHRSVSWYQQTPGQGLQFLFEYFSETQRNKGNFPGRFSGRQFSNSRSEMNVSTLELGDSALYLCASSLETDYEQYFGPGTRLTVT.

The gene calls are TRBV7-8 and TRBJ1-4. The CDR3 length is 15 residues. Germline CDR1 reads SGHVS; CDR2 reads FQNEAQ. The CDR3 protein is CASSLAGDGREKLLF.

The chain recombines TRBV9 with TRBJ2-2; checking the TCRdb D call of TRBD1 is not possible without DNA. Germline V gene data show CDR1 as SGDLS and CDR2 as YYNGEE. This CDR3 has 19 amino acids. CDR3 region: CASSVSVVERNPAAGELFF.

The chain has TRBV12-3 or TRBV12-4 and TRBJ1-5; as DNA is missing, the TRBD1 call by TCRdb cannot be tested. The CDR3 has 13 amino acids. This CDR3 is CASSLGVSQPQHF.

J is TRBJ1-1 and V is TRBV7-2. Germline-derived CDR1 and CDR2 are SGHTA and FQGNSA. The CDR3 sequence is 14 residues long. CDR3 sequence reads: CASSLLSATTEAFF.

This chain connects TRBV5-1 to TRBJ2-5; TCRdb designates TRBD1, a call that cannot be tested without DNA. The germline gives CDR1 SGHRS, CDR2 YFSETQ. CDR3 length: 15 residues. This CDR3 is CASSPGFYSSETQYF.

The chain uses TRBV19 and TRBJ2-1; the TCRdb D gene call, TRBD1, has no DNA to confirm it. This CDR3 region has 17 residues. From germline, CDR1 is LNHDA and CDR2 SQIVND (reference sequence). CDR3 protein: CASSIDMGGHAYNEQFF.

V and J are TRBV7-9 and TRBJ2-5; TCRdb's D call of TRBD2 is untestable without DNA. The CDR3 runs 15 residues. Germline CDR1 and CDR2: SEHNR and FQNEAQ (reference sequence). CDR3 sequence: CASSLEREQQETQYF. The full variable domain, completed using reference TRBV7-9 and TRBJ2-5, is DTGVSQNPRHKITKRGQNVTFRCDPISEHNRLYWYRQTLGQGPEFLTYFQNEAQLEKSRLLSDRFSAERPKGSFSTLEIQRTEQGDSAMYLCASSLEREQQETQYFGPGTRLLVL.

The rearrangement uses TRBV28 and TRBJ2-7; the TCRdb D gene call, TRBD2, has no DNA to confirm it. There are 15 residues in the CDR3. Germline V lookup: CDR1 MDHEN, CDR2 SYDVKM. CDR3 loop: CASSSTSGSPYEQYF.

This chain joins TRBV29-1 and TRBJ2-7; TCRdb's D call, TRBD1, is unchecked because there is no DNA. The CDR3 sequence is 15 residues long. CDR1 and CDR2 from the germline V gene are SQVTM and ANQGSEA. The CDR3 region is CSVESGSQGPYEQYF.

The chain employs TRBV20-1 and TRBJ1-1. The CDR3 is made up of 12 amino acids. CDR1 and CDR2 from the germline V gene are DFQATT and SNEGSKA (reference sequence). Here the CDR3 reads CSAVRENTEAFF.

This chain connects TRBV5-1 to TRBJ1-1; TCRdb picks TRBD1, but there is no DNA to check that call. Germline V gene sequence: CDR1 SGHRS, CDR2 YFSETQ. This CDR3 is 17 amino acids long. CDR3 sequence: CASSLAQQGTGYTEAFF. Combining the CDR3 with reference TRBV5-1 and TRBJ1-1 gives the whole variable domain KAGVTQTPRYLIKTRGQQVTLSCSPISGHRSVSWYQQTPGQGLQFLFEYFSETQRNKGNFPGRFSGRQFSNSRSEMNVSTLELGDSALYLCASSLAQQGTGYTEAFFGQGTRLTVV.

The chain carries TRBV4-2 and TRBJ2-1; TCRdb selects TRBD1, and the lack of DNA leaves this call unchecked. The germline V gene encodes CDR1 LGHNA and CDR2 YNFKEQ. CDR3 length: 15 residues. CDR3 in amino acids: CASRGGAYLYNEQFF.

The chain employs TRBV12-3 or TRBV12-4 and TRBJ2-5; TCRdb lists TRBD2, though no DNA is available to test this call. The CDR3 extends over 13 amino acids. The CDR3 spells CASRPRGQETQYF.

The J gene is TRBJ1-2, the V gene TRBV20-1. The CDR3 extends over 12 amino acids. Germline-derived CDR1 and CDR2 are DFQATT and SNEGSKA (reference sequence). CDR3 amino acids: CSAREVDYGYTF.

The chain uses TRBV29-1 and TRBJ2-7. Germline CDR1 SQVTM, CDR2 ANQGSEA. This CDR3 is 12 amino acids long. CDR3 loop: CSVETQSAEQYF.

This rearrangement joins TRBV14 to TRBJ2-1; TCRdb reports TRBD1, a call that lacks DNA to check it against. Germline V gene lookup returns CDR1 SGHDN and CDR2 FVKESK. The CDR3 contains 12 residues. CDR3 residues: CASSHPGGEQFF. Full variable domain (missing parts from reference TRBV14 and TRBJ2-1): EAGVTQFPSHSVIEKGQTVTLRCDPISGHDNLYWYRRVMGKEIKFLLHFVKESKQDESGMPNNRFLAERTGGTYSTLKVQPAELEDSGVYFCASSHPGGEQFFGPGTRLTVL.

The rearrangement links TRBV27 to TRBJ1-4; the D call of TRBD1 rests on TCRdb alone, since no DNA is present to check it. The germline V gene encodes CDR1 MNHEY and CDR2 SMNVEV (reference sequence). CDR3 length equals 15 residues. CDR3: CASRLSPAGGEKLFF.

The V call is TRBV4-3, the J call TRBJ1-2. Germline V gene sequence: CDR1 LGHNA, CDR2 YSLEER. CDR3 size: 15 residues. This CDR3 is CASSQQVEGLAGYTF.

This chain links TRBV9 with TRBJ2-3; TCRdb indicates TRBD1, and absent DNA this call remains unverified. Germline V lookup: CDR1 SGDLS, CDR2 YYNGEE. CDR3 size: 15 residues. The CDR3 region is CASSVYSGSTDTQYF.

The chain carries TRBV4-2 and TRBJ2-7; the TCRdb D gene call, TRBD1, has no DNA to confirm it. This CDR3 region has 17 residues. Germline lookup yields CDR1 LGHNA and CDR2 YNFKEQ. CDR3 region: CASSQNPGTEVPYEQYF.

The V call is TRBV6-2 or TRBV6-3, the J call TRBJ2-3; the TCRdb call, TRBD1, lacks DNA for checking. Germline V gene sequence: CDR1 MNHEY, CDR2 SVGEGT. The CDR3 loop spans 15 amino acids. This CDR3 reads CASLQLGGAIDTQYF.